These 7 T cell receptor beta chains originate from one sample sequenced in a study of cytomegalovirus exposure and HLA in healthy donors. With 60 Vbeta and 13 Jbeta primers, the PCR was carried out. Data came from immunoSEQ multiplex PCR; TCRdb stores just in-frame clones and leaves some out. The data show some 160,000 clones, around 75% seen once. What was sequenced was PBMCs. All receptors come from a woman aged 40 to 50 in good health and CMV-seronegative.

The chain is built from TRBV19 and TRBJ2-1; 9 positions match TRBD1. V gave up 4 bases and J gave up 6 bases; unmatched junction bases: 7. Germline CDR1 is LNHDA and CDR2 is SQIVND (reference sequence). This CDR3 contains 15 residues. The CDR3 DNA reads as TGTGCCAGTAGTACCTGGGACAGGGCGGGCAATGAGCAGTTCTTC. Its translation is CASSTWDRAGNEQFF.

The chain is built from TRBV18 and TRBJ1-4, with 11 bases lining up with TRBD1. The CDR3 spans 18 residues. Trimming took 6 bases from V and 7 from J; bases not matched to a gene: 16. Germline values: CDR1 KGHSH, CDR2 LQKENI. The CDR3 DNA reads TGTGCCAGCTCCCGCGGACAGGGGGCGAAATTGGTTGGTGAAAAACTGTTTTTT. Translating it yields CASSRGQGAKLVGEKLFF.

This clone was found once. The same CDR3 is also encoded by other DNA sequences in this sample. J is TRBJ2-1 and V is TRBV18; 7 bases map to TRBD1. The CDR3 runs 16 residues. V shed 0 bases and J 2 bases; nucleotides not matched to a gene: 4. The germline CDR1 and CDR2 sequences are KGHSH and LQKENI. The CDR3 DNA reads TGTGCCAGCTCACCACCCGGGACAGTTCCCTACAATGAGCAGTTCTTC. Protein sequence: CASSPPGTVPYNEQFF.

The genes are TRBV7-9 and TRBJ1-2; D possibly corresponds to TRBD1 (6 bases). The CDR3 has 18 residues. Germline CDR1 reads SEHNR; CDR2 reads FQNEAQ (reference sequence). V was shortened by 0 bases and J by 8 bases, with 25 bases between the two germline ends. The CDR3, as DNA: TGTGCCAGCAGCTTAGCCTCCGGGACAACGAAATCTCTTCTCGGCTACACCTTC. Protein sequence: CASSLASGTTKSLLGYTF.

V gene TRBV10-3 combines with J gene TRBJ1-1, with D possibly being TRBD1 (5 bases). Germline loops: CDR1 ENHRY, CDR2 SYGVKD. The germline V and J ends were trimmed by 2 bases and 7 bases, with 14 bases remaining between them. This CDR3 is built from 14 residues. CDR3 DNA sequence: TGTGCCATCAGTGAGAGCACAGGCCCAATTGAAGCTTTCTTT. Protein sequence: CAISESTGPIEAFF.

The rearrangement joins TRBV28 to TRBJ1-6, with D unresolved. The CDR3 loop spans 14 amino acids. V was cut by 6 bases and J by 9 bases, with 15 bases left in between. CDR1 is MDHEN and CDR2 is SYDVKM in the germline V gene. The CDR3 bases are TGTGCCAGCAGGCTCCTAGGTTCCAGTTCACCCCTCCACTTT. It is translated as CASRLLGSSSPLHF.

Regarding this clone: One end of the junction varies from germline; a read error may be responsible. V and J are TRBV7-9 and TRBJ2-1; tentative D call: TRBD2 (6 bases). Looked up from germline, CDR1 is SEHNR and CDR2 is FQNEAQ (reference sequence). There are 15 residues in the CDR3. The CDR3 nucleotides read TGTTCCAGCAGCTTAGGAGGGAGCTCCTACAATGAGCAGTTCTTC. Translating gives CSSSLGGSSYNEQFF.